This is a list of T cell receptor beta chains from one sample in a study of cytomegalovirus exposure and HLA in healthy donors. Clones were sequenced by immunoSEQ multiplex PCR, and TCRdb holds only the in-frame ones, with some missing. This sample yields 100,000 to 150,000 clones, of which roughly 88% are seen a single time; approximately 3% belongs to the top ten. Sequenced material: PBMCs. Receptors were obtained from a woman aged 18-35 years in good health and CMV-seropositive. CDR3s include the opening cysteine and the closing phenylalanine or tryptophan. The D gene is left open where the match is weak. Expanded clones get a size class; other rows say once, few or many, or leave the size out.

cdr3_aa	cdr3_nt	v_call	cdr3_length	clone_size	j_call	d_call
CASSLGTIGRETQYF	TGTGCCAGCAGCTTAGGGACAATTGGCAGGGAGACCCAGTACTTC	TRBV7-6	15	NA	TRBJ2-5	NA
CASSLGRKATDTQYF	TGTGCCAGCAGCTTAGGCAGGAAGGCCACAGATACGCAGTATTTT	TRBV11-2	15	NA	TRBJ2-3	NA
CASSPDRGTGEQYF	TGTGCCAGTAGCCCAGACAGGGGAACGGGGGAGCAGTACTTC	TRBV19	14	NA	TRBJ2-7	TRBD1
CASSFAGGGETQYF	TGTGCCAGCAGCTTTGCAGGCGGGGGAGAGACCCAGTACTTC	TRBV5-4	14	NA	TRBJ2-5	TRBD2
CASSQYPLSSGADTQYF	TGTGCCAGCAGCCAATACCCACTATCTAGCGGGGCAGATACGCAGTATTTT	TRBV14	17	NA	TRBJ2-3	TRBD2
CASKGGGTIYF	TGTGCCAGCAAGGGAGGTGGCACCATATATTTT	TRBV9	11	NA	TRBJ1-3	NA
CAWSQGQGDQPQHF	TGTGCCTGGTCCCAGGGACAGGGAGATCAGCCCCAGCATTTT	TRBV30	14	once	TRBJ1-5	TRBD1
CAWRGGLDYGYTF	TGTGCCTGGAGAGGAGGTCTAGACTATGGCTACACCTTC	TRBV30	13	NA	TRBJ1-2	NA
CASSQEMAGSYEQYF	TGCGCCAGCAGCCAAGAAATGGCAGGATCCTACGAGCAGTACTTC	TRBV4-1	15	NA	TRBJ2-7	NA
CASSLDGGYAYEQYF	TGTGCCAGCAGCTTAGATGGGGGGTACGCCTACGAGCAGTACTTC	TRBV11-2	15	few	TRBJ2-7	NA